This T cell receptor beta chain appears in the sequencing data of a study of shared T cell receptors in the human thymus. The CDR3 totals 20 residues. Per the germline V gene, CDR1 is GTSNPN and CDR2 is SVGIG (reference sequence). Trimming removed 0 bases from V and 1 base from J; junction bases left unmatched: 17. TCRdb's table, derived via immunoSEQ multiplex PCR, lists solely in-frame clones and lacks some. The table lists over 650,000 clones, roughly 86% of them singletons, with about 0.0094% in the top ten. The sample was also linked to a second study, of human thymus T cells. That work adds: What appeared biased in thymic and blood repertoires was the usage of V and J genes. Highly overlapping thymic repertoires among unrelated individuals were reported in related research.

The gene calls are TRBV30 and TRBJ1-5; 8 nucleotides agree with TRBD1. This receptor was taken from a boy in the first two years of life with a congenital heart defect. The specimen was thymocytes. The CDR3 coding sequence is TGTGCCTGGAGTGTCAGACCGACAGGGGAATGGCCCATGAGCAATCAGCCCCAGCATTTT. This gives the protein CAWSVRPTGEWPMSNQPQHF.